Below, 15 T cell receptor beta chains from the same sample are listed, as sequenced in a study of blood T cell repertoires in COVID-19. Only in-frame clones appear in the TCRdb table, and some are missing; sequencing was by immunoSEQ multiplex PCR. Here the sample spans around 340,000 clones, around 80% being singletons. The source material was peripheral blood. The origin of the receptors is a man aged 25 to 40 with active or convalescent COVID-19.

The chain is built from TRBV18 and TRBJ1-1; no clear D. V was trimmed by 6 bases and J by 1 base, leaving 9 bases between them. The germline CDR1 and CDR2 sequences are KGHSH and LQKENI. This CDR3 contains 13 residues. The CDR3 loop is CASSQTGNTEAFF. The CDR3 DNA sequence: TGTGCCAGCTCCCAGACGGGGAACACTGAAGCTTTCTTT.

The chain is built from TRBV24-1 and TRBJ2-7, with D maybe TRBD2 (6 bases). This CDR3 contains 14 residues. The germline gives CDR1 KGHDR, CDR2 SFDVKD. Trimming took off 4 bases at V and 5 bases at J, with 14 bases between the two ends. CDR3 in amino acids: CATSDPAGGNEQYF. The CDR3 DNA sequence: TGTGCCACCAGTGACCCCGCCGGCGGGAACGAGCAGTACTTC.

The chain joins TRBV11-3 to TRBJ1-2; 7 bases line up with TRBD1. Germline loops: CDR1 SGHNT, CDR2 YENEEA. V trimming: 6 bases; J trimming: 7 bases; junction bases outside the gene matches: 8. The CDR3 consists of 13 residues. The CDR3 nucleotides are TGTGCCAGCAGGGACACAGGGGAGAGTGGCTACACCTTC. Translated: CASRDTGESGYTF. The complete variable domain, with remaining parts taken from reference TRBV11-3 and TRBJ1-2, reads EAGVVQSPRYKIIEKKQPVAFWCNPISGHNTLYWYLQNLGQGPELLIRYENEEAVDDSQLPKDRFSAERLKGVDSTLKIQPAELGDSAVYLCASRDTGESGYTFGSGTRLTVV.

The V call is TRBV27, the J call TRBJ2-2; D is unclear. The CDR3 extends over 15 amino acids. Germline loops: CDR1 MNHEY, CDR2 SMNVEV (reference sequence). Deletions cut 2 bases from V and 0 bases from J, with 7 bases between. The CDR3 DNA reads as TGTGCCAGCAGTTTAAACGGAGCGAACACCGGGGAGCTGTTTTTT. Its protein is CASSLNGANTGELFF.

V gene TRBV19 combines with J gene TRBJ1-2; a possible D gene is TRBD1 (5 bases). This CDR3 is built from 16 residues. The germline V gene encodes CDR1 LNHDA and CDR2 SQIVND (reference sequence). Trimming left V 0 bases short and J 5 bases short, with 16 bases between. CDR3 loop: CASSIDGHRGPYGYTF. The CDR3 bases are TGTGCCAGTAGTATAGACGGACATCGCGGTCCTTATGGCTACACCTTC.

This clone was counted between two and nine times. This chain uses TRBV6-6 with TRBJ2-7, with TRBD2 matching over 13 bases. The V and J ends lost 6 bases and 2 bases, in that order; junction bases with no gene match: 4. From germline, CDR1 is MNHNY and CDR2 SVGAGI (reference sequence). The CDR3 totals 15 residues. DNA for the CDR3: TGTGCCAGCAGAGGGACTAGCGGGGCGACCTACGAGCAGTACTTC. Residues: CASRGTSGATYEQYF.

The CDR3 coding sequence is TGTGCCAGCAGTTATCTGCCTAGCGGGACTGACTACGAGCAGTACTTC. This translates into CASSYLPSGTDYEQYF. The chain has TRBV6-5 and TRBJ2-7; 9 bases are a match to TRBD2. CDR1 is MNHEY, CDR2 SVGAGI, per germline. The CDR3 runs 16 residues. Trimming cost V 3 bases and J 3 bases; bases outside gene matches: 9.

The rearrangement uses TRBV12-3 or TRBV12-4 and TRBJ2-7, with a tentative D call TRBD1 (6 bases). V lost 2 bases to trimming and J lost 7 bases, with 12 bases between them. The CDR3 is 13 residues long. CDR3 sequence (DNA): TGTGCCAGCAGTTTACCAGGGGCGTGGGAGCAGTACTTC. This codes for CASSLPGAWEQYF.

As for this clone: An end of the junction differs from the germline gene, which may be a read error. The rearrangement links TRBV28 to TRBJ2-7; D gene unclear. CDR3 size: 14 residues. The germline V gene encodes CDR1 MDHEN and CDR2 SYDVKM. The CDR3 loop is CASSPLASSYEQCF. The CDR3 DNA reads TGTGCCAGCAGCCCTTTAGCCTCGTCTTACGAGCAGTGCTTC.

The chain combines TRBV15 with TRBJ1-5, with 7 positions matching TRBD1. Germline CDR1 reads LNHNV; CDR2 reads YYDKDF (reference sequence). The CDR3 has 17 residues. The trim removed 0 bases at V and 2 bases at J, leaving 7 bases unmatched. CDR3 protein: CATSRDRGDRGNQPQHF. The CDR3 DNA reads as TGTGCCACCAGCAGAGATAGGGGAGACAGGGGCAATCAGCCCCAGCATTTT.

In this sample, this clone turned up once. This sequence joins TRBV7-9 and TRBJ1-3; 7 positions match TRBD1. Looked up from germline, CDR1 is SEHNR and CDR2 is FQNEAQ (reference sequence). This CDR3 contains 17 residues. The J segment lost 3 bases and the V segment lost 5 bases, leaving 13 bases of the junction unmatched. The CDR3 DNA reads as TGTGCCAGCAGCGCCTCTCGAACAGGGGTTGGTGGAAACACCATATATTTT. Translation gives CASSASRTGVGGNTIYF.

The J gene is TRBJ2-3, the V gene TRBV5-8; 9 nucleotides match TRBD2. CDR1 and CDR2 from the germline V gene are SGHTS and YDEGEE. CDR3 length: 15 residues. V dropped 2 bases and J dropped 6; count of bases not matched to a gene: 7. DNA for the CDR3: TGTGCCAGCAGCTTTAGCGGGGGCCCGGGGGATACGCAGTATTTT. It specifies CASSFSGGPGDTQYF.

V gene TRBV14 combines with J gene TRBJ2-7; D not resolved. Per the germline V gene, CDR1 is SGHDN and CDR2 is FVKESK. Trimming pared 1 base from V and 4 bases from J, leaving 14 bases between. This CDR3 is 15 amino acids long. The CDR3, as DNA: TGTGCCAGCAGCCAAGGGAATATTCCGGGTTACGAGCAGTACTTC. Translating it yields CASSQGNIPGYEQYF.

The rearrangement uses TRBV6-2 or TRBV6-3 and TRBJ1-2; D possibly corresponds to TRBD1 (5 bases). The V and J ends lost 6 bases and 6 bases respectively, with 20 bases between them. The length of the CDR3 is 15 residues. Germline V CDR1 and CDR2: MNHEY, SVGEGT. The CDR3 region is CASSPLRGRVDGYTF. As DNA, the CDR3 is TGTGCCAGCAGCCCACTTCGGGGGAGAGTAGATGGCTACACCTTC.

The chain couples TRBV5-1 to TRBJ2-3, with 8 bases identical to TRBD1. The V gene end was trimmed by 4 bases and the J gene end by 1 base; junction bases not matched to a gene: 8. This CDR3 spans 16 amino acids. Germline assignment: CDR1 SGHRS and CDR2 YFSETQ. The CDR3 DNA sequence: TGCGCCAGCAGCCCCGGACAGGGAAGGGGCACAGATACGCAGTATTTT. It encodes CASSPGQGRGTDTQYF. Drawing the rest from reference TRBV5-1 and TRBJ2-3, the complete variable domain is KAGVTQTPRYLIKTRGQQVTLSCSPISGHRSVSWYQQTPGQGLQFLFEYFSETQRNKGNFPGRFSGRQFSNSRSEMNVSTLELGDSALYLCASSPGQGRGTDTQYFGPGTRLTVL.